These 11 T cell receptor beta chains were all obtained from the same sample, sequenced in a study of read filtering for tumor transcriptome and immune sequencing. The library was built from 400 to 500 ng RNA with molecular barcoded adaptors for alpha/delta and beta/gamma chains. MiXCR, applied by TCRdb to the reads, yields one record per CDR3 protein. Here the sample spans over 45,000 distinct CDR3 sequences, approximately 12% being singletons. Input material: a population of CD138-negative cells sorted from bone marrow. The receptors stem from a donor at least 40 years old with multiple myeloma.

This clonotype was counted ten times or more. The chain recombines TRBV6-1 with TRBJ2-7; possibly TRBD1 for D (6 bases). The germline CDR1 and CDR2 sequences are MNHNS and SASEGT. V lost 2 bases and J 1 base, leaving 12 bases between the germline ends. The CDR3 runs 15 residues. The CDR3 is CASSESADRSYEQYF. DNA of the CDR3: TGTGCCAGCAGTGAATCGGCGGACAGATCCTACGAGCAGTACTTC.

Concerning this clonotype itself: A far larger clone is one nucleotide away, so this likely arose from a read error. The DNA for the CDR3 is TGTGCCAGCAGTGAGGCACAGGACGTGTCACCCCTCCGCTTT. It encodes CASSEAQDVSPLRF. The chain links TRBV6-5 to TRBJ1-6, with D maybe TRBD1 (5 bases). The CDR3 extends over 14 amino acids. The V gene's germline CDR1 is MNHEY and CDR2 SVGAGI.

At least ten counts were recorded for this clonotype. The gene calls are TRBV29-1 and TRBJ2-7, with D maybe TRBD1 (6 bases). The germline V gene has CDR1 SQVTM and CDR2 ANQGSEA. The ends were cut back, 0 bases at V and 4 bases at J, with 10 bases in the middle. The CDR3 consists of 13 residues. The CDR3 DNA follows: TGCAGCGTTGAAGAAGCCAGGGGTTACGAGCAGTACTTC. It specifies CSVEEARGYEQYF.

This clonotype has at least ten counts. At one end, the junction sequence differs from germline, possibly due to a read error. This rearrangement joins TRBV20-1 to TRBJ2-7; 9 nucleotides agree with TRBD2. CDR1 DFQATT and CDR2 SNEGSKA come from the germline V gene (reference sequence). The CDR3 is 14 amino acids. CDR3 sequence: CSARAGTSSHEQYF. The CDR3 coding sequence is TGCAGTGCTAGAGCAGGGACTAGCTCCCACGAGCAGTACTTC.

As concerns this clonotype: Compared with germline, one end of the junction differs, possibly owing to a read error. The CDR3 sequence: CASSLGGTAYNAQFF. CDR3 DNA: TGCGCCAGCAGCTTGGGCGGGACGGCCTACAATGCGCAGTTCTTC. This rearrangement joins TRBV5-1 to TRBJ2-1; TRBD2 is a possible D gene (6 bases). CDR3 length: 15 residues. In germline, CDR1 is SGHRS, CDR2 YFSETQ.

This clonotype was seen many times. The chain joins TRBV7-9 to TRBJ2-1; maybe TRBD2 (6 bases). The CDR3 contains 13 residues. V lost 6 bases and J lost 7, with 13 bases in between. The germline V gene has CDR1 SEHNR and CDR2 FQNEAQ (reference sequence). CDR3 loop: CASSWRGGNEQFF. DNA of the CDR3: TGTGCCAGCAGTTGGAGGGGTGGAAATGAGCAGTTCTTC.

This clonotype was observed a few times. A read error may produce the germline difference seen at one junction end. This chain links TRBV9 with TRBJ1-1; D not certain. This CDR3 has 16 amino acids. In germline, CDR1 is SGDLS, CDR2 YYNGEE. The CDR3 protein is CASGPGYRHMSTEAFF. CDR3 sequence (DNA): TGTGCCAGCGGCCCGGGTTACAGACACATGAGCACTGAGGCTTTCTTT.

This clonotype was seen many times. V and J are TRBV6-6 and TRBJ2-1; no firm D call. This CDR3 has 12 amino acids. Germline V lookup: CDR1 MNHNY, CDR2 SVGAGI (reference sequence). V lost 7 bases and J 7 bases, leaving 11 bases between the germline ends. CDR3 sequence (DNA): TGTGCCAGCACCTCGGCCCGTAATGAGCAGTTCTTC. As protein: CASTSARNEQFF.

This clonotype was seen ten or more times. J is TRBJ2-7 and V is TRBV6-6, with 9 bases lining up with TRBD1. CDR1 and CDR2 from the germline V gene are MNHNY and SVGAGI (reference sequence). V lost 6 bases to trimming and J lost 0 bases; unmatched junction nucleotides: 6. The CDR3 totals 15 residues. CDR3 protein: CASRRGQGTSYEQYF. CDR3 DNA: TGTGCCAGCAGGAGAGGACAGGGGACCTCCTACGAGCAGTACTTC.

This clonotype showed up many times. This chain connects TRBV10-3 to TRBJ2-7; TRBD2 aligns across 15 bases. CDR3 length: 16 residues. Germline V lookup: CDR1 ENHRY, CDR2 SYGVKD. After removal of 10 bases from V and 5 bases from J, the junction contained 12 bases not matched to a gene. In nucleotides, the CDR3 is TGTGCCACCAGAAAAGGACTAGCGGGAGGGTACGACGAGCAGTACTTC. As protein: CATRKGLAGGYDEQYF.

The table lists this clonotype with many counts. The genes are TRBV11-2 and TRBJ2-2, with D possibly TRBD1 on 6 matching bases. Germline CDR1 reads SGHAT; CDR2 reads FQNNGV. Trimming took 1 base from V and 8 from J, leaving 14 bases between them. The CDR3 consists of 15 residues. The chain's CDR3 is CASSLAGQPPGELFF. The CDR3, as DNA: TGTGCCAGCAGCTTAGCGGGACAACCCCCGGGGGAGCTGTTTTTT. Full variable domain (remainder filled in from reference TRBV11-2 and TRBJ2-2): EAGVAQSPRYKIIEKRQSVAFWCNPISGHATLYWYQQILGQGPKLLIQFQNNGVVDDSQLPKDRFSAERLKGVDSTLKIQPAKLEDSAVYLCASSLAGQPPGELFFGEGSRLTVL.